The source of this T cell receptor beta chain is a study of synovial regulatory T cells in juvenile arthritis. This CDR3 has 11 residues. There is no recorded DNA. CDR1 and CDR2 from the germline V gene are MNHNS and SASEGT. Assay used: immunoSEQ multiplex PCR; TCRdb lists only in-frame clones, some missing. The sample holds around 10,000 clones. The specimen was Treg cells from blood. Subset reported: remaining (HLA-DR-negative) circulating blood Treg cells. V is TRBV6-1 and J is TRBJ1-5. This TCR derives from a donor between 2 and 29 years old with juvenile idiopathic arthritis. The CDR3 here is CASSGNQPQHF.